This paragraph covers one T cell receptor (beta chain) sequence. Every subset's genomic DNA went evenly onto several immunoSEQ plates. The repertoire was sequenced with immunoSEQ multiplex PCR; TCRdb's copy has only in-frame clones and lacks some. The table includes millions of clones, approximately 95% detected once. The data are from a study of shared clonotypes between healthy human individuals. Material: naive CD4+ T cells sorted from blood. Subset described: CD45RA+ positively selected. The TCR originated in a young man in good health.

The CDR3: CSVEEGRGYTF. In DNA form, the CDR3 reads TGCAGCGTTGAAGAGGGGCGGGGCTACACCTTC. The chain employs TRBV29-1 and TRBJ1-2, with D possibly TRBD1 on 5 matching bases. CDR1 is SQVTM and CDR2 is ANQGSEA in the germline V gene. The germline V and J ends were trimmed by 0 bases and 8 bases, with 7 bases remaining between them. There are 11 residues in the CDR3.